The T cell receptor beta chain under discussion was sequenced for a study of T cell responses to AZD1222 COVID-19 vaccine. Study findings and constraints: The donor cohort was predominantly white British with a female majority, and clonal diversity may have been underestimated. Vaccine-associated CD4 TCRs spanned spike, dominant at 160-218 and 743-854. Baseline seropositives among AZD1222 recipients totaled only 5 to 7. Among spike-specific TCRs, nearly half reportedly target unmutated variant regions.

CDR3 length: 11 amino acids. The V gene's germline CDR1 is MNHEY and CDR2 SMNVEV (reference sequence). The V gene lost 8 bases and the J gene lost 4 bases, with 6 bases spanning the gap. Notes on this clone: Its antigen is not known.

Produced via immunoSEQ multiplex PCR; TCRdb's table is partial and in-frame only. The sample lists about 120,000 clones; roughly 92% were seen once. This receptor was taken from an adult who received the AZD1222 COVID-19 vaccine. The source was peripheral blood, collected 28 days after the second AZD1222 dose. The chain has TRBV27 and TRBJ1-5; D is ambiguous. The CDR3 here is CASGRNQPQHF. Written as DNA, the CDR3 is TGTGCCAGCGGGAGAAATCAGCCCCAGCATTTT.